These 21 T cell receptor beta chains share one sample of origin, sequenced in a study of OX40 agonist ivuxolimab in advanced cancers. Some clones are missing from TCRdb's copy, which holds only in-frame ones; the method was immunoSEQ multiplex PCR. The table has 50,000 to 75,000 clones, about 90% seen once. The specimen was CD4+ or CD8+ T cells sorted from blood, collected in a trial of the OX40 agonist ivuxolimab. Receptors originate from an adult with an advanced solid tumor such as melanoma, head and neck, liver or kidney cancer.

This clone occurred once. J is TRBJ2-5 and V is TRBV15; 12 positions match TRBD1. CDR1 LNHNV and CDR2 YYDKDF come from the germline V gene (reference sequence). V gave up 6 bases and J gave up 5 bases; unmatched junction bases: 10. The CDR3 is 16 amino acids. The CDR3 nucleotides are TGTGCCACCAGAGAAGGGACAGGGGGCCGGGCGGAGACCCAGTACTTC. It encodes CATREGTGGRAETQYF.

In DNA, the CDR3 is TGTGCCAGCAGTTTATCTGGTTCACCCCTCCACTTT. It yields the protein CASSLSGSPLHF. The chain combines TRBV28 with TRBJ1-6; D is unclear. The CDR3 consists of 12 residues. CDR1 and CDR2 (germline): MDHEN, SYDVKM. Between the trimmed V and J ends, which lost 1 base and 9 bases, there was a span of 4 bases.

This sequence joins TRBV13 and TRBJ2-5; D gene uncertain. With 2 bases removed from V and 4 bases from J, the gap between germline ends came to 11 bases. The CDR3 is 14 residues long. Germline assignment: CDR1 PRHDT and CDR2 FYEKMQ (reference sequence). The CDR3 reads CASSLLGSRETQYF. DNA of the CDR3: TGTGCCAGCAGCTTATTAGGTTCGCGAGAGACCCAGTACTTC.

V usage is TRBV7-8 and J usage is TRBJ2-2; the match to TRBD2 covers 10 bases. The junction had 13 bases not matched to a gene; V was cut back by 6 bases and J by 3 bases. The germline gives CDR1 SGHVS, CDR2 FQNEAQ. The CDR3 is 18 amino acids. The CDR3: CASSQNLGLAGDTGELFF. Here the CDR3 DNA reads TGTGCCAGCAGTCAAAATCTCGGGCTAGCGGGAGACACCGGGGAGCTGTTTTTT.

This clone occurred a few times. The genes are TRBV7-9 and TRBJ1-4, with D hard to call. Germline V lookup: CDR1 SEHNR, CDR2 FQNEAQ (reference sequence). Trimming shortened V by 1 base and J by 1 base, and 4 bases separated the two germline ends. This CDR3 region has 14 residues. CDR3 region: CASSLGGTNEKLFF. The CDR3 DNA reads as TGTGCCAGCAGCTTAGGGGGAACTAATGAAAAACTGTTTTTT.

This sequence joins TRBV2 and TRBJ1-1; D is ambiguous. Trimming took 1 base from V and 8 from J, leaving 11 bases between them. Germline V CDR1 and CDR2: SNHLY, FYNNEI. The CDR3 has 13 amino acids. CDR3 nucleotide sequence: TGTGCCAGCAGTGAAGAGCGGGATTCAGAAGCTTTCTTT. Amino acid sequence: CASSEERDSEAFF.

The chain combines TRBV7-3 with TRBJ2-1; D perhaps matches TRBD2 (6 bases). The CDR3 is 15 residues long. CDR1 and CDR2 from the germline V gene are SGHTA and FQGTGA. Trimming removed 2 bases from V and 9 bases from J, with 17 bases in between. The CDR3, as DNA: TGTGCCAGCAGCTTATTTACGGGAGTACGGGCTGAGCAGTTCTTC. It specifies CASSLFTGVRAEQFF.

The gene calls are TRBV19 and TRBJ2-2; D gene uncertain. The germline V gene encodes CDR1 LNHDA and CDR2 SQIVND (reference sequence). This CDR3 has 11 residues. V lost 6 bases and J lost 8, with 7 bases in between. As DNA, the CDR3 is TGTGCCAGTAGGCGTTGGGGGGAGCTGTTTTTT. Its protein product is CASRRWGELFF. Based on the CDR3 plus reference TRBV19 and TRBJ2-2, the full variable domain is DGGITQSPKYLFRKEGQNVTLSCEQNLNHDAMYWYRQDPGQGLRLIYYSQIVNDFQKGDIAEGYSVSREKKESFPLTVTSAQKNPTAFYLCASRRWGELFFGEGSRLTVL.

V gene TRBV6-1 combines with J gene TRBJ2-5, with 13 nucleotides matching TRBD2. Germline V lookup: CDR1 MNHNS, CDR2 SASEGT. V lost 6 bases, J lost 5 bases, and 3 bases stayed unmatched. The CDR3 consists of 14 residues. The CDR3 region has the DNA TGTGCCAGCAGCCCGACTAGCGGGAGGGAGACCCAGTACTTC. This gives the protein CASSPTSGRETQYF.

The chain recombines TRBV5-6 with TRBJ2-3, with a tentative D call TRBD1 (6 bases). Germline-derived CDR1 and CDR2 are SGHDT and YYEEEE. This CDR3 has 14 residues. Deletions cut 0 bases from V and 1 base from J, with 6 bases between. Here the CDR3 reads CASSLGGRTDTQYF. The CDR3 coding sequence is TGTGCCAGCAGCTTGGGGGGGCGCACAGATACGCAGTATTTT.

V is TRBV19 and J is TRBJ1-1; D is unclear. This CDR3 has 14 residues. Germline CDR1 and CDR2: LNHDA and SQIVND (reference sequence). Between the trimmed V and J ends, which lost 8 bases and 5 bases, there was a span of 18 bases. For the CDR3, the DNA is TGTGCCAGTTCCCTGCGGTCAGGTGGGACTGAAGCTTTCTTT. Protein sequence: CASSLRSGGTEAFF.

The chain is built from TRBV5-6 and TRBJ1-5; a weak D match, TRBD1 (5 bases). The V gene lost 0 bases and the J gene lost 11 bases, with 15 bases spanning the gap. This CDR3 is 14 amino acids long. Looked up from germline, CDR1 is SGHDT and CDR2 is YYEEEE. This CDR3 is CASSLAVGGPSQHF. The DNA for the CDR3 is TGTGCCAGCAGCTTGGCCGTCGGGGGACCGTCCCAGCATTTT.

This chain links TRBV9 with TRBJ2-3; 11 bases match TRBD2. Germline assignment: CDR1 SGDLS and CDR2 YYNGEE. The CDR3 extends over 17 amino acids. Trimming took 3 bases from V and 0 from J; bases not matched to a gene: 6. CDR3 sequence (DNA): TGTGCCAGCAGCGGGGGGAGACTAGCGGGGAGCACAGATACGCAGTATTTT. It is translated as CASSGGRLAGSTDTQYF. The full variable domain, rest sourced from reference TRBV9 and TRBJ2-3, is DSGVTQTPKHLITATGQRVTLRCSPRSGDLSVYWYQQSLDQGLQFLIQYYNGEERAKGNILERFSAQQFPDLHSELNLSSLELGDSALYFCASSGGRLAGSTDTQYFGPGTRLTVL.

The V call is TRBV25-1, the J call TRBJ1-3; D is unresolved. Germline-derived CDR1 and CDR2 are MGHDK and SYGVNS. Trimming left V 2 bases short and J 2 bases short, with 7 bases between. The CDR3 loop spans 14 amino acids. The CDR3 DNA reads TGTGCCAGCAGTGAAGTAGGGACTGGAAACACCATATATTTT. Translating it yields CASSEVGTGNTIYF.

The rearrangement links TRBV7-6 to TRBJ1-4, with TRBD1 matching 10 bases. The CDR3 covers 14 residues. Unmatched junction bases numbered 4, after V lost 5 bases and J lost 7 bases. The germline gives CDR1 SGHVS, CDR2 FNYEAQ. The CDR3 is CASSRDRGGEKLFF. CDR3 sequence (DNA): TGTGCCAGCAGCCGGGACAGGGGTGGTGAAAAACTGTTTTTT.

This clone has just one count. The chain combines TRBV6-1 with TRBJ2-1; D is perhaps TRBD2 (5 bases). V was cut by 6 bases and J by 8 bases, with 17 bases left in between. This CDR3 is 14 amino acids long. The germline V gene has CDR1 MNHNS and CDR2 SASEGT. DNA for the CDR3: TGTGCCAGCAGACTAAATCTAGCAAGGGATGAGCAGTTCTTC. Protein sequence: CASRLNLARDEQFF.

This clone appeared a single time. The gene calls are TRBV7-2 and TRBJ1-4; a possible D gene is TRBD1 (6 bases). Deletions cut 4 bases from V and 10 bases from J, with 16 bases between. The CDR3 extends over 14 amino acids. Germline loops: CDR1 SGHTA, CDR2 FQGNSA. CDR3 nucleotide sequence: TGTGCCAGCAGCTCTCCGGACAGACGGCGAAAACTGTTTTTT. Residues: CASSSPDRRRKLFF.

The CDR3 bases are TGTGCCAGCAGCTTCCTCCCCGGGAGGGAGTCAAATACGCAGTATTTT. This encodes CASSFLPGRESNTQYF. The rearrangement links TRBV7-3 to TRBJ2-3; 8 nucleotides line up with TRBD2. J lost 7 bases, V lost 3 bases, and 12 bases had no gene match. The CDR3 runs 16 residues. The V gene's germline CDR1 is SGHTA and CDR2 FQGTGA.

This rearrangement joins TRBV19 to TRBJ2-7, with D tentatively TRBD1 (5 bases). Trimming removed 5 bases from V and 6 bases from J, with 14 bases in between. Germline-derived CDR1 and CDR2 are LNHDA and SQIVND (reference sequence). The length of the CDR3 is 13 residues. CDR3: CASSAQASGEQYF. The CDR3 DNA follows: TGTGCCAGTAGTGCACAGGCTTCGGGCGAGCAGTACTTC.

The chain carries TRBV21-1 and TRBJ2-1; the listed D gene, TRBD2, was not tested against the DNA. TRBV21-1 corresponds to a pseudogene. This CDR3 has 17 amino acids. The CDR3 DNA reads as TGTGCCAGCAGCCAAGGGGGGGGCACGAGGTCCTACAATGAGCAGTTCTTC. Protein product: CASSQGGGTRSYNEQFF.

The chain employs TRBV19 and TRBJ2-5; 7 positions agree with TRBD1. CDR3 length: 15 amino acids. Germline values: CDR1 LNHDA, CDR2 SQIVND (reference sequence). V lost 6 bases, J lost 2 bases, and 9 bases stayed unmatched. The CDR3, as DNA: TGTGCCAGTAGGAACAGGGGCCTACGGCAAGAGACCCAGTACTTC. It codes for CASRNRGLRQETQYF.